What follows is one TCR beta chain and its context. Its specificity is not known. V lost 0 bases, J lost 4 bases, and 9 bases lay in between. The CDR3 spans 13 residues. Germline lookup yields CDR1 SQVTM and CDR2 ANQGSEA. This entry comes from a study of blood T cells in healthy people across ages. General study results and limits: Estimates based on one million T cells were treated as lower bounds. Long-lived and aged donors differed, with more naive CD4+ cells and higher diversity in the long-lived. TCR beta diversity per million T cells fell roughly linearly with age.

Next came a second PCR, run for roughly 7 to 12 cycles, which used a sample-barcoded 5' primer along with a J-beta primer mix. One entry per CDR3 protein, called by TCRdb with MiXCR from the 5' RACE reads. The sample contains 890,000 or so distinct CDR3 sequences, under 80% of which appear only once. The rearrangement joins TRBV29-1 to TRBJ1-2, with a possible D match to TRBD1 (5 bases). The material sequenced was blood. The receptor was isolated from a man aged 25 to 40 in good health. In nucleotides, the CDR3 is TGCAGCGTTGAAGATGGGGCAGGCTATGGCTACACCTTC. Protein: CSVEDGAGYGYTF.